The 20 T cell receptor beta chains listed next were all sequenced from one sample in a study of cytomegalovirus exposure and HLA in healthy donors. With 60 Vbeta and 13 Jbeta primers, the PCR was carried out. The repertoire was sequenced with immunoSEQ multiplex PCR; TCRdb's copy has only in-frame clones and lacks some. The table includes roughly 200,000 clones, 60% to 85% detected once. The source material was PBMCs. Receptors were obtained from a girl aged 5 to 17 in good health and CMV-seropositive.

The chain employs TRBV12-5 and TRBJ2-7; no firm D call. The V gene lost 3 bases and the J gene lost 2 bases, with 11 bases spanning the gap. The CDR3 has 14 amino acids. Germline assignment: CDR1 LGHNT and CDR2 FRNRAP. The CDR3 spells CASGLEVGAYEQYF. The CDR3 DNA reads TGTGCTAGTGGTTTAGAAGTCGGAGCCTACGAGCAGTACTTC.

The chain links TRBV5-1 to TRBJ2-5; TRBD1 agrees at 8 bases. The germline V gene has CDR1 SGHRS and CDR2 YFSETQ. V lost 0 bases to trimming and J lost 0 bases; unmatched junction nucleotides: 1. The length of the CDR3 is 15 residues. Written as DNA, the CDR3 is TGCGCCAGCAGCTTGGGGACAGGGAACCAAGAGACCCAGTACTTC. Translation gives CASSLGTGNQETQYF.

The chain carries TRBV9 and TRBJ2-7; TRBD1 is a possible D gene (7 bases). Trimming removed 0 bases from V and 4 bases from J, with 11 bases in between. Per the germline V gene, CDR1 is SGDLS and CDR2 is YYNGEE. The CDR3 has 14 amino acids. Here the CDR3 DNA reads TGTGCCAGCAGCGTAGGCGGGACAGATTACGAGCAGTACTTC. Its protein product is CASSVGGTDYEQYF.

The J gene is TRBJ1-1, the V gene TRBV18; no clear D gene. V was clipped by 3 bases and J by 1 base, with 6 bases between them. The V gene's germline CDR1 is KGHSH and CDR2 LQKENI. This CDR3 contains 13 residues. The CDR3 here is CASSPLGNTEAFF. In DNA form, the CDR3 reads TGTGCCAGCTCACCTCTCGGGAACACTGAAGCTTTCTTT.

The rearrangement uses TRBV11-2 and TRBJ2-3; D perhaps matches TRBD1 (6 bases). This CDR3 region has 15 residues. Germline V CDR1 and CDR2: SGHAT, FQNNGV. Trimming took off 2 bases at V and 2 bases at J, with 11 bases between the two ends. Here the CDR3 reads CASSLKGVITDTQYF. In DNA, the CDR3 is TGTGCCAGCAGCTTAAAGGGGGTGATCACAGATACGCAGTATTTT.

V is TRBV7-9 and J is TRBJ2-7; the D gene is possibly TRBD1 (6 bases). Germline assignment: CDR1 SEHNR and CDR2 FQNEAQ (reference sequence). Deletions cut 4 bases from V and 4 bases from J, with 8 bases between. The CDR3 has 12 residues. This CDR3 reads CASSSQGYEQYF. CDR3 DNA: TGTGCCAGCAGCTCCCAGGGGTACGAGCAGTACTTC.

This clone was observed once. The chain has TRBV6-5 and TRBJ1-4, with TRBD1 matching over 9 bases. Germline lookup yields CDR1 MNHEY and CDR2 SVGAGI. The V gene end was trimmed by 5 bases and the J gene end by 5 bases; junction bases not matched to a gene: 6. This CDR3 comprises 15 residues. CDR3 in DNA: TGTGCCAGCAGTCCCCGAGGACAGGGGAATGAAAAACTGTTTTTT. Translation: CASSPRGQGNEKLFF.

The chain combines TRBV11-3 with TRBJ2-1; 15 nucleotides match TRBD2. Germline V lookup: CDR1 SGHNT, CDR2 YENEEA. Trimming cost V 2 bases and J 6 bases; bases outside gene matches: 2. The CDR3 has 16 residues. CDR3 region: CASSLKGLAGGNEQFF. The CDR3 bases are TGTGCCAGCAGCTTAAAGGGACTAGCGGGGGGCAATGAGCAGTTCTTC.

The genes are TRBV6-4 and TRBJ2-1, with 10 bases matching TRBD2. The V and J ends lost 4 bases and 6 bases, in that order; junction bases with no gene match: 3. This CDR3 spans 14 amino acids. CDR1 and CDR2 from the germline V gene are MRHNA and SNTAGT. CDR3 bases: TGTGCCAGCAGTGCTAGCGGGGGAATCAATGAGCAGTTCTTC. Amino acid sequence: CASSASGGINEQFF.

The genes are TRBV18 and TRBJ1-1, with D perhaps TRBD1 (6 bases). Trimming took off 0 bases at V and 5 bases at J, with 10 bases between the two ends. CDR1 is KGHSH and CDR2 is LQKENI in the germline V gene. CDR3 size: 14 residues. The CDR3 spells CASSPPSQGTEAFF. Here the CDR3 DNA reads TGTGCCAGCTCACCACCTTCGCAGGGGACTGAAGCTTTCTTT.

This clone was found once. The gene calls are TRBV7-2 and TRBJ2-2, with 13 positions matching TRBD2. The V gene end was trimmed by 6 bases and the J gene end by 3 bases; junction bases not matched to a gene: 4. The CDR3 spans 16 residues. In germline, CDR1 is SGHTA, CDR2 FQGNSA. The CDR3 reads CASRLAGGLDTGELFF. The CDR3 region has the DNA TGTGCCAGCAGACTAGCGGGGGGGCTGGACACCGGGGAGCTGTTTTTT.

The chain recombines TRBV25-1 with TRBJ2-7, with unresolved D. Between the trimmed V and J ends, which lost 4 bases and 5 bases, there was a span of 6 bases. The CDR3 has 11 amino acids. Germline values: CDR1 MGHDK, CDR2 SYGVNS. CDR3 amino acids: CASSASDEQYF. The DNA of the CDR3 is TGTGCCAGCAGTGCTAGTGACGAGCAGTACTTC.

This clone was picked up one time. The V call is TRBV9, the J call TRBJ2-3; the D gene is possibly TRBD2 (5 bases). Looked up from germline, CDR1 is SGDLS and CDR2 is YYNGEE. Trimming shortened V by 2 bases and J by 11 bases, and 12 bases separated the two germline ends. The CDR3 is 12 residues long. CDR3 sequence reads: CASSVGLGKQYF. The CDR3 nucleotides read TGTGCCAGCAGCGTCGGACTCGGCAAGCAGTATTTT.

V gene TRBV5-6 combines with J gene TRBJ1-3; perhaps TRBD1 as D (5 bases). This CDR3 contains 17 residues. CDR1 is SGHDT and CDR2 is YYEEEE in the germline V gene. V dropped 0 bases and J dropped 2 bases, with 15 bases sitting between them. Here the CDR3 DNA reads TGTGCCAGCAGCTTGGAGGGGCAGAAGGGTGCTGGAAACACCATATATTTT. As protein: CASSLEGQKGAGNTIYF.

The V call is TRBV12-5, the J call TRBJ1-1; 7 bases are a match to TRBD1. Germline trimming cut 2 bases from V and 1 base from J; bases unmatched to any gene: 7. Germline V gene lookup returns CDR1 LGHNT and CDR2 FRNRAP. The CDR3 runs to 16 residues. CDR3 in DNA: TGTGCTAGTGGTTTGAGACCCGGGACAGCGAACACTGAAGCTTTCTTT. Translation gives CASGLRPGTANTEAFF.

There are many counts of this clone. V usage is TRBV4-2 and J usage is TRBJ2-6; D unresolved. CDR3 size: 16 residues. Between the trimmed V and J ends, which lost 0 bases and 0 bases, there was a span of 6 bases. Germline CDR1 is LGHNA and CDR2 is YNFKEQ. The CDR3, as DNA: TGTGCCAGCAGCCAAGATGGTAGCTCTGGGGCCAACGTCCTGACTTTC. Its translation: CASSQDGSSGANVLTF.

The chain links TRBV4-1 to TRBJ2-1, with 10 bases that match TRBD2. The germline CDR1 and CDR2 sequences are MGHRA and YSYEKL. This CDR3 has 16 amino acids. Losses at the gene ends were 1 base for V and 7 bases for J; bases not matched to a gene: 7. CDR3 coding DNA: TGCGCCAGCAGCCAAGTTGCCAGCGGGGGGGGGAATGAGCAGTTCTTC. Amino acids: CASSQVASGGGNEQFF.

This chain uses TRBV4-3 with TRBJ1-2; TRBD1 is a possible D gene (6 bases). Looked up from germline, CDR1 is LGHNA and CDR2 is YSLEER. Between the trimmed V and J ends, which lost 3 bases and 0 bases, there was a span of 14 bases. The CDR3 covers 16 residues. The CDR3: CASSQSGVISNYGYTF. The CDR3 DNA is TGCGCCAGCAGCCAGTCAGGGGTTATATCTAACTATGGCTACACCTTC.

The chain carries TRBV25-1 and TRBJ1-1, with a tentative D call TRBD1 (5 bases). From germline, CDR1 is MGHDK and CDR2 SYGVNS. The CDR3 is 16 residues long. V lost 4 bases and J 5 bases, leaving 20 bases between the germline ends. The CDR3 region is CASSGPLSGTWTEAFF. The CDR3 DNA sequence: TGTGCCAGCAGTGGCCCCCTCTCAGGGACTTGGACTGAAGCTTTCTTT. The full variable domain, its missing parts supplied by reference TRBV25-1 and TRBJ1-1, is EADIYQTPRYLVIGTGKKITLECSQTMGHDKMYWYQQDPGMELHLIHYSYGVNSTEKGDLSSESTVSRIRTEHFPLTLESARPSHTSQYLCASSGPLSGTWTEAFFGQGTRLTVV.

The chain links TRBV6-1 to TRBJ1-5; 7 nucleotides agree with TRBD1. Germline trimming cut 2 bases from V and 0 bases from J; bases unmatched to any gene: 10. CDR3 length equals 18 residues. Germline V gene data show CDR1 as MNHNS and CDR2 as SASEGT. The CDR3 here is CASSETRTGPISNQPQHF. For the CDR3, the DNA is TGTGCCAGCAGTGAAACGCGGACAGGCCCTATTAGCAATCAGCCCCAGCATTTT.